A single sample is the source of the 5 T cell receptor beta chains below, sequenced in a study of CD8+ T cells in alopecia areata. Sequencing relied on a cDNA template that was reverse transcribed from extracted RNA. TCRdb's copy holds only in-frame clones and misses some; the assay was immunoSEQ multiplex PCR. This table has about 180,000 clones, around 71% appearing once. This material consisted of CD8+ T cells sorted from blood, taken at week 0. The receptors were sampled from a human donor with alopecia areata.

This sequence joins TRBV27 and TRBJ1-1, with a tentative D call TRBD1 (5 bases). V dropped 5 bases and J dropped 3 bases, with 13 bases sitting between them. The germline gives CDR1 MNHEY, CDR2 SMNVEV (reference sequence). The CDR3 loop spans 14 amino acids. DNA for the CDR3: TGTGCCAGCAGTCCTCAGGGTCGGCACACTGAAGCTTTCTTT. It yields the protein CASSPQGRHTEAFF.

This clone was observed a handful of times. The chain couples TRBV29-1 to TRBJ2-7; D may be TRBD1 (5 bases). This CDR3 comprises 15 residues. CDR1 is SQVTM, CDR2 ANQGSEA, per germline. V lost 4 bases and J 0 bases, leaving 16 bases between the germline ends. The CDR3 loop reads CSVGSRQLSSYEQYF. The CDR3, as DNA: TGCAGCGTTGGTTCGAGACAGCTTAGCTCCTACGAGCAGTACTTC.

This clone showed up just a few times. The chain links TRBV28 to TRBJ2-7; 9 positions match TRBD1. Looked up from germline, CDR1 is MDHEN and CDR2 is SYDVKM. CDR3 size: 14 residues. Trimming cost V 0 bases and J 7 bases; bases outside gene matches: 4. For the CDR3, the DNA is TGTGCCAGCAGTTTATGGGGACAGGGTGATGAGCAGTACTTC. Translation gives CASSLWGQGDEQYF.

This clone has more than one count but fewer than ten. This chain uses TRBV4-2 with TRBJ2-7; 7 nucleotides match TRBD2. Germline V gene lookup returns CDR1 LGHNA and CDR2 YNFKEQ. The CDR3 runs 15 residues. After removal of 5 bases from V and 0 bases from J, the junction contained 7 bases not matched to a gene. The CDR3 sequence: CASSESGVSSYEQYF. The CDR3, as DNA: TGTGCCAGCAGCGAAAGCGGGGTTAGCTCCTACGAGCAGTACTTC.

This chain uses TRBV30 with TRBJ1-5; D perhaps matches TRBD1 (5 bases). The CDR3 contains 13 residues. Per germline, CDR1 GTSNPN and CDR2 SVGIG (reference sequence). Trimming cost V 0 bases and J 6 bases, with 9 bases left between them. The CDR3 DNA follows: TGTGCCTGGAGTGTAGCCGGGGCTCAGCCCCAGCATTTT. Protein sequence: CAWSVAGAQPQHF.